These T cell receptor beta chains were read from a single sample in a study of technical replicates of blood from several donors. Clones were read by immunoSEQ multiplex PCR, and TCRdb kept only the in-frame ones, dropping some. The sample includes about 67,000 clones, 95% to 98% of them seen just once. Material: T cells isolated from PBMCs. Receptor source: a human donor in good health. Both conserved end residues are part of each CDR3. D genes are given only for firm matches. Part of the rows lack a size; the others show once, few, many or a class for expanded clones.

>NA|TRBD2|TRBV19|TRBJ2-5
CASSAPSGGRETQYF
TGTGCCAGTAGTGCGCCCTCGGGGGGGAGAGAGACCCAGTACTTC
>NA|NA|TRBV2|TRBJ1-1
CASSLPVMNTEAFF
TGTGCCAGCAGCCTCCCAGTTATGAACACTGAAGCTTTCTTT
>NA|TRBD1|TRBV5-1|TRBJ1-1
CASSTGTGVATEAFF
TGCGCCAGCAGCACCGGGACAGGCGTAGCCACTGAAGCTTTCTTT
>once|TRBD2|TRBV9|TRBJ2-1
CASSPVAGAFNEQFF
TGTGCCAGCAGCCCCGTAGCGGGAGCTTTCAATGAGCAGTTCTTC
>NA|TRBD1|TRBV5-6|TRBJ2-1
CASSFGTGGVDEQFF
TGTGCCAGCAGCTTTGGGACAGGGGGCGTGGATGAGCAGTTCTTC
>NA|NA|TRBV9|TRBJ2-3
CASSGGLVVYF
TGTGCCAGCAGCGGAGGACTGGTCGTGTATTTT
>once|NA|TRBV2|TRBJ2-7
CASLLGRTGKSLLYEQYF
TGTGCCAGCTTACTCGGGAGGACAGGGAAGTCCCTCCTCTACGAGCAGTACTTC
>NA|TRBD1|TRBV7-2|TRBJ1-2
CASSLISGGRWGYTF
TGTGCCAGCAGCTTAATATCAGGGGGCCGTTGGGGCTACACCTTC
>NA|TRBD2|TRBV10-1|TRBJ2-1
CASSESTGRAPYNEQFF
TGCGCCAGCAGTGAGTCGACCGGGAGGGCCCCCTACAATGAGCAGTTCTTC
>once|NA|TRBV2|TRBJ2-7
CASSESLYEQYF
TGTGCCAGCAGTGAATCCCTCTACGAGCAGTACTTC
>NA|TRBD1|TRBV6-4|TRBJ2-3
CASSDYGTADTQYF
TGTGCCAGCAGTGACTACGGGACAGCCGATACGCAGTATTTT
>NA|NA|TRBV5-1|TRBJ1-2
CASSLVQGVDGYTF
TGCGCCAGCAGCTTGGTACAGGGCGTTGATGGCTACACCTTC
>NA|NA|TRBV5-1|TRBJ1-5
CASSLELNQPQHF
TGCGCCAGCAGCTTGGAATTAAATCAGCCCCAGCATTTT
>NA|NA|TRBV19|TRBJ2-2
CASISTGMAGELFF
TGTGCCAGTATTTCGACGGGGATGGCCGGGGAGCTGTTTTTT
>NA|NA|TRBV4-1|TRBJ1-1
CASSQPFPEAFF
TGCGCCAGCAGCCAACCCTTCCCTGAAGCTTTCTTT
>NA|NA|TRBV9|TRBJ2-5
CASSVAGGEETQYF
TGTGCCAGCAGCGTAGCCGGGGGTGAAGAGACCCAGTACTTC
>NA|NA|TRBV5-1|TRBJ1-5
CASSLGGENQPQHF
TGCGCCAGCAGCTTGGGGGGGGAGAATCAGCCCCAGCATTTT
>once|TRBD2|TRBV5-1|TRBJ2-7
CASSLASGSYEQYF
TGCGCCAGCAGCTTGGCTAGCGGTTCCTACGAGCAGTACTTC
>NA|TRBD1|TRBV11-2|TRBJ2-7
CASSSRTGLTYEQYF
TGTGCCAGCAGCTCTAGGACAGGATTGACCTACGAGCAGTACTTC
>NA|NA|TRBV7-6|TRBJ2-6
CASSPTPSGSSGANVLTF
TGTGCCAGCAGCCCAACGCCCAGCGGATCCTCTGGGGCCAACGTCCTGACTTTC
>NA|TRBD1|TRBV4-3|TRBJ1-1
CASSQGTGWAEAFF
TGCGCCAGCAGCCAAGGGACAGGGTGGGCTGAAGCTTTCTTT
>NA|TRBD1|TRBV9|TRBJ2-1
CASSFRGYNEQFF
TGTGCCAGCAGCTTCAGGGGGTACAATGAGCAGTTCTTC
>NA|TRBD2|TRBV19|TRBJ2-1
CASSIAGGPGNEQFF
TGTGCCAGTAGTATCGCGGGAGGGCCGGGCAATGAGCAGTTCTTC
>NA|NA|TRBV6-5|TRBJ2-6
CASRGGAGANVLTF
TGTGCCAGCAGGGGGGGTGCTGGGGCCAACGTCCTGACTTTC
>NA|NA|TRBV5-1|TRBJ2-7
CASSLTGVGYEQYF
TGCGCCAGCAGCTTGACGGGGGTTGGATACGAGCAGTACTTC
>NA|TRBD1|TRBV19|TRBJ2-7
CASSISRGYEQYF
TGTGCCAGTAGTATCTCCAGGGGGTACGAGCAGTACTTC
>NA|TRBD1|TRBV2|TRBJ2-7
CASTTGDYEQYF
TGTGCCAGCACGACAGGGGACTACGAGCAGTACTTC
>NA|NA|TRBV2|TRBJ1-1
CASTTGMNTEAFF
TGTGCCAGCACCACAGGGATGAACACTGAAGCTTTCTTT
>NA|TRBD2|TRBV4-3|TRBJ2-3
CASSQRAAGGPGDTQYF
TGCGCCAGCAGCCAAAGGGCAGCGGGAGGGCCAGGAGATACGCAGTATTTT
>NA|NA|TRBV30|TRBJ1-1
CAWTPGSNTEAFF
TGTGCCTGGACCCCCGGGTCGAACACTGAAGCTTTCTTT
>NA|TRBD1|TRBV2|TRBJ1-2
CASSARQGDYGYTF
TGTGCCAGCAGTGCCCGACAGGGCGACTATGGCTACACCTTC
>NA|NA|TRBV28|TRBJ1-5
CASSTDWSQPQHF
TGTGCCAGCAGTACTGATTGGAGTCAGCCCCAGCATTTT
>NA|NA|TRBV5-1|TRBJ2-7
CASSLAEGEGYEQYF
TGCGCCAGCAGCTTGGCGGAGGGGGAGGGCTACGAGCAGTACTTC
>NA|TRBD1|TRBV7-9|TRBJ1-4
CASSHTGTGVEETNEKLFF
TGTGCCAGCAGCCACACAGGTACAGGGGTCGAGGAAACTAATGAAAAACTGTTTTTT
>NA|NA|TRBV29-1|TRBJ2-5
CSFGPTPQETQYF
TGCAGCTTTGGGCCGACACCACAAGAGACCCAGTACTTC
>NA|TRBD1|TRBV19|TRBJ1-1
CASSIQGVGTEAFF
TGTGCCAGTAGTATACAGGGGGTAGGCACTGAAGCTTTCTTT
>NA|TRBD1|TRBV30|TRBJ1-5
CASRDRENQPQHF
TGTGCCTCCCGGGACAGGGAAAATCAGCCCCAGCATTTT
>NA|NA|TRBV7-3|TRBJ2-1
CASSPVASSYNEQFF
TGTGCCAGCAGCCCGGTAGCGAGCTCCTACAATGAGCAGTTCTTC
>NA|NA|TRBV11-3|TRBJ2-3
CASSFSGTDTQYF
TGTGCCAGCAGCTTCAGCGGCACAGATACGCAGTATTTT
>NA|TRBD1|TRBV19|TRBJ2-7
CASRRAGTVSEQYF
TGTGCCAGTAGAAGGGCCGGGACAGTCTCCGAGCAGTACTTC
>NA|TRBD1|TRBV2|TRBJ1-5
CATDREASNQPQHF
TGTGCCACCGACAGGGAGGCGAGCAATCAGCCCCAGCATTTT
>NA|TRBD2|TRBV7-9|TRBJ2-1
CASSRGLAGTDNEQFF
TGTGCCAGCAGCCGAGGACTAGCGGGAACCGACAATGAGCAGTTCTTC
>NA|TRBD1|TRBV2|TRBJ1-2
CASSAGGRGYGYTF
TGTGCCAGCAGTGCAGGGGGGAGAGGCTATGGCTACACCTTC
>NA|NA|TRBV9|TRBJ1-1
CASSPQAREGTEAFF
TGTGCCAGCAGCCCCCAGGCCAGGGAAGGGACTGAAGCTTTCTTT
>NA|TRBD2|TRBV28|TRBJ2-7
CASSFPPGLAGVEGYEQYF
TGTGCCAGCAGTTTTCCGCCGGGACTAGCGGGAGTGGAAGGGTACGAGCAGTACTTC
>NA|TRBD2|TRBV6-5|TRBJ2-5
CASSRLAAQETQYF
TGTGCCAGCAGTAGACTAGCCGCGCAAGAGACCCAGTACTTC
>NA|NA|TRBV29-1|TRBJ1-3
CSVEFQFSGNTIYF
TGCAGCGTTGAATTTCAGTTCTCTGGAAACACCATATATTTT